The 19 T cell receptor beta chains below were found in one sample sequenced in a study of post-analysis software for immune sequencing data. Study-wide points: Controls had lower frequencies than patients of 4 or 5 TRBV segments, which included TRBV5-6, TRBV5-1 and TRBV20-1.

The authors incorporated unique molecular identifiers into the TCR beta cDNA libraries. TCRdb passed the PCR reads through MiXCR, listing each CDR3 protein once. Of about 620,000 distinct CDR3 sequences in the sample, roughly two fifths were seen once. These receptors are not linked to any known antigen. The source material was blood. Receptors were obtained from a girl aged 5-17 years with multiple sclerosis.

This clonotype was found a few times. The V gene is TRBV29-1, the J gene TRBJ2-7, with 7 bases identical to TRBD1. The CDR3 loop spans 13 amino acids. Germline-derived CDR1 and CDR2 are SQVTM and ANQGSEA. V shed 2 bases, J shed 0 bases, and the junction held 1 base outside the gene matches. The CDR3 nucleotides are TGCAGCGTTGAACAGGGGGACTCCTACGAGCAGTACTTC. It codes for CSVEQGDSYEQYF.

A few counts support this clonotype. V is TRBV5-1 and J is TRBJ2-7; TRBD1 or TRBD2 may be the D gene (5 bases each). Trimming shortened V by 0 bases and J by 3 bases, and 7 bases separated the two germline ends. CDR1 is SGHRS and CDR2 is YFSETQ in the germline V gene. The CDR3 is 13 amino acids. CDR3 protein: CASSLGDDYEQYF. The CDR3, as DNA: TGCGCCAGCAGCTTGGGGGACGACTACGAGCAGTACTTC.

The chain couples TRBV7-8 to TRBJ2-1, with 13 bases identical to TRBD2. Germline lookup yields CDR1 SGHVS and CDR2 FQNEAQ. V lost 5 bases, J lost 10 bases, and 8 bases stayed unmatched. CDR3 length equals 15 residues. The CDR3 sequence: CASSQTGTSGKEQFF. In DNA, the CDR3 is TGTGCCAGCAGCCAAACCGGGACTAGCGGGAAGGAGCAGTTCTTC.

The chain couples TRBV19 to TRBJ2-7; D is perhaps TRBD2 (6 bases). Germline-derived CDR1 and CDR2 are LNHDA and SQIVND (reference sequence). The ends were cut back, 5 bases at V and 2 bases at J, with 13 bases in the middle. This CDR3 region has 14 residues. Here the CDR3 DNA reads TGTGCCAGTAGTGAGGCAGGAGGGCCCTACGAGCAGTACTTC. This gives the protein CASSEAGGPYEQYF.

This clonotype was picked up a small number of times. J is TRBJ2-7 and V is TRBV5-6; 9 nucleotides align to TRBD1. Germline CDR1 reads SGHDT; CDR2 reads YYEEEE. The trim removed 3 bases at V and 0 bases at J, leaving 7 bases unmatched. There are 16 residues in the CDR3. The CDR3 sequence is CASSYRDRASSYEQYF. CDR3 bases: TGTGCCAGCAGCTACCGGGACAGGGCTAGCTCCTACGAGCAGTACTTC.

This clonotype occurred many times. Germline is not matched at one junction end, which may reflect a read error. The rearrangement uses TRBV7-2 and TRBJ2-3; TRBD2 might be the D (5 bases). The germline V gene has CDR1 SGHTA and CDR2 FQGNSA. The CDR3 spans 14 residues. The CDR3 bases are TGTGCCAGCAGCTTATCGGGGAGCAGAGATACGCAGTATTTT. Translated: CASSLSGSRDTQYF.

The rearrangement joins TRBV20-1 to TRBJ2-3; TRBD2 agrees at 7 bases. V lost 6 bases and J lost 1; bases outside the gene matches: 4. CDR3 length: 13 amino acids. Germline V gene sequence: CDR1 DFQATT, CDR2 SNEGSKA (reference sequence). The DNA for the CDR3 is TGCAGTGCCCAGCGGGATCGCACAGATACGCAGTATTTT. Its protein is CSAQRDRTDTQYF.

The V call is TRBV7-9, the J call TRBJ2-5, with 9 bases aligning to TRBD2. The CDR3 has 17 amino acids. The germline gives CDR1 SEHNR, CDR2 FQNEAQ (reference sequence). The V segment lost 3 bases and the J segment 4 bases; nucleotides outside the gene matches: 12. CDR3: CASSFGGLAGQRETQYF. The CDR3 region has the DNA TGTGCCAGCAGCTTTGGGGGGCTAGCGGGACAGAGAGAGACCCAGTACTTC.

There are a few counts of this clonotype. V gene TRBV6-1 combines with J gene TRBJ2-3, with a possible D match to TRBD2 (5 bases). The CDR3 loop spans 11 amino acids. V lost 11 bases and J lost 3, with 9 bases in between. Germline CDR1 MNHNS, CDR2 SASEGT. The CDR3 DNA follows: TGTGCCGGCCGACTAACAGATACGCAGTATTTT. Protein sequence: CAGRLTDTQYF.

This clonotype was seen a few times. This chain links TRBV12-3 or TRBV12-4 with TRBJ2-3; D remains ambiguous. V lost 1 base and J lost 3, with 14 bases in between. This CDR3 spans 16 amino acids. The CDR3 spells CASSLEALGTTDTQYF. The DNA for the CDR3 is TGTGCCAGCAGTTTAGAAGCCCTAGGTACGACAGATACGCAGTATTTT.

V usage is TRBV21-1 and J usage is TRBJ1-1; TRBD1 is taken as the D call from the table, unchecked against the DNA. TRBV21-1 is flagged as a pseudogene. The CDR3 is 15 amino acids. The CDR3 here is CASSKSLSNCTEAFF. DNA of the CDR3: TGTGCCAGCAGCAAATCCTTGTCCAACTGCACTGAAGCTTTCTTT.

The rearrangement joins TRBV12-3 or TRBV12-4 to TRBJ2-7; D unclear. The germline V and J ends were trimmed by 4 bases and 0 bases, with 10 bases remaining between them. The CDR3 loop spans 14 amino acids. The CDR3 nucleotides are TGTGCCAGCAGTTACAAATGGGACTCCTACGAGCAGTACTTC. Translating gives CASSYKWDSYEQYF.

The chain combines TRBV20-1 with TRBJ1-2; D is perhaps TRBD1 (6 bases). The V gene's germline CDR1 is DFQATT and CDR2 SNEGSKA (reference sequence). The CDR3 covers 14 residues. Trimming stripped 0 bases from V and 3 bases from J, with 11 bases between. This chain's CDR3 is CSARDYPGDYGYTF. CDR3 in DNA: TGCAGTGCTAGAGATTATCCAGGGGACTATGGCTACACCTTC.

This clonotype was observed a handful of times. The chain is built from TRBV5-1 and TRBJ2-3; D might be TRBD2 (5 bases). There are 15 residues in the CDR3. V was pared by 3 bases and J by 0 bases, with 11 bases between. Germline-derived CDR1 and CDR2 are SGHRS and YFSETQ. As DNA, the CDR3 is TGCGCCAGCAGCTGGAGGTCGGCTAGCACAGATACGCAGTATTTT. Its protein product is CASSWRSASTDTQYF.

This clonotype has just a few counts. The chain recombines TRBV2 with TRBJ1-2; D ambiguous. V lost 6 bases, J lost 0 bases, and 2 bases lay in between. Germline loops: CDR1 SNHLY, CDR2 FYNNEI. The CDR3 spans 11 residues. DNA for the CDR3: TGTGCCAGCAGGCCTAACTATGGCTACACCTTC. Translating it yields CASRPNYGYTF.

This clonotype was seen only a few times. The CDR3 bases are TGCAGTGCCGGGGGGGGGCTGGATGAGCAGTTCTTC. Amino acid sequence: CSAGGGLDEQFF. The chain joins TRBV20-1 to TRBJ2-1, with 8 bases matching TRBD2. Trimming removed 6 bases from V and 8 bases from J; junction bases left unmatched: 6. CDR3 length: 12 amino acids. Germline values: CDR1 DFQATT, CDR2 SNEGSKA (reference sequence).

This clonotype showed up just a few times. The germline gene is not matched at one end of the junction; a read error may be the cause. This rearrangement joins TRBV12-3 or TRBV12-4 to TRBJ1-1; 7 nucleotides align to TRBD1. The CDR3 contains 14 residues. The CDR3 protein is CASRGDERNTEAFF. In nucleotides, the CDR3 is TGCGCCAGCAGGGGGGACGAGAGGAACACTGAAGCTTTCTTT.

This rearrangement joins TRBV6-5 to TRBJ1-4; D possibly corresponds to TRBD1 (5 bases). The CDR3 consists of 14 residues. V was clipped by 2 bases and J by 8 bases, with 12 bases between them. Germline V gene lookup returns CDR1 MNHEY and CDR2 SVGAGI. In nucleotides, the CDR3 is TGTGCCAGCAGTTACGCAGGGAAGGGGGAAAAACTGTTTTTT. Translated: CASSYAGKGEKLFF.

The chain recombines TRBV20-1 with TRBJ2-6; D perhaps matches TRBD1 (6 bases). Germline values: CDR1 DFQATT, CDR2 SNEGSKA (reference sequence). The CDR3 is 19 residues long. V lost 3 bases and J 2 bases, leaving 23 bases between the germline ends. The CDR3 nucleotides read TGCAGTGCTAGGACCTCCGGCAGGGGTCGTAATACTGGGGCCAACGTCCTGACTTTC. It is translated as CSARTSGRGRNTGANVLTF.